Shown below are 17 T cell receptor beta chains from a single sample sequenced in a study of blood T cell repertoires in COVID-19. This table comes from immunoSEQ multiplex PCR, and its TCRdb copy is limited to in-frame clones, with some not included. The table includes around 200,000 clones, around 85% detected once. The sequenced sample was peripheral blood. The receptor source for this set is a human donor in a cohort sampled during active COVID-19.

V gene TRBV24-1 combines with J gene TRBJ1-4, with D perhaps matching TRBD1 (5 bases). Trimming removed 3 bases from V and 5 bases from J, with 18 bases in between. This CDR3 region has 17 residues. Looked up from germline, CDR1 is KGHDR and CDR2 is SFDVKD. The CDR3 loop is CATSDPTPDGGNEKLFF. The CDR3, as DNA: TGTGCCACCAGTGATCCTACTCCGGACGGGGGAAATGAAAAACTGTTTTTT.

The CDR3 DNA follows: TGTGCCAGCAGCTCGAGGTCGGATGAAAAACTGTTTTTT. This gives the protein CASSSRSDEKLFF. The chain carries TRBV7-6 and TRBJ1-4; D not resolved. The germline V gene has CDR1 SGHVS and CDR2 FNYEAQ. There are 13 residues in the CDR3. V lost 4 bases and J 6 bases, leaving 9 bases between the germline ends. The full variable domain, completed using reference TRBV7-6 and TRBJ1-4, is GAGVSQSPRYKVTKRGQDVALRCDPISGHVSLYWYRQALGQGPEFLTYFNYEAQQDKSGLPNDRFSAERPEGSISTLTIQRTEQRDSAMYRCASSSRSDEKLFFGSGTQLSVL.

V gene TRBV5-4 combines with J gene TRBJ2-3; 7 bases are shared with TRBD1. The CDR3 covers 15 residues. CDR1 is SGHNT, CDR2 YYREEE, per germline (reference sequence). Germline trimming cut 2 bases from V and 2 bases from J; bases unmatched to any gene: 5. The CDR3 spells CASSFDRAITDTQYF. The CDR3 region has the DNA TGTGCCAGCAGCTTTGACAGGGCCATCACAGATACGCAGTATTTT.

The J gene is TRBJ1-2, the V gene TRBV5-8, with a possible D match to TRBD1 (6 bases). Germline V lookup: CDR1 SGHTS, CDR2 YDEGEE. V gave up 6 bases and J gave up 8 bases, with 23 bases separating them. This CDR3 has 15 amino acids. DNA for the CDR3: TGTGCCAGCAAAGGAGGTATGGGGGCGAGAAGAGGCTACACCTTC. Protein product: CASKGGMGARRGYTF.

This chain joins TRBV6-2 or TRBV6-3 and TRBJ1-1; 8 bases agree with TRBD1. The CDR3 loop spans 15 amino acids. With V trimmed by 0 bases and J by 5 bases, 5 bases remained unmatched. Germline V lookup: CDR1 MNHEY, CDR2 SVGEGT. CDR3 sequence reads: CASSYSQGARTEAFF. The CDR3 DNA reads TGTGCCAGCAGTTACTCCCAGGGGGCGCGAACTGAAGCTTTCTTT.

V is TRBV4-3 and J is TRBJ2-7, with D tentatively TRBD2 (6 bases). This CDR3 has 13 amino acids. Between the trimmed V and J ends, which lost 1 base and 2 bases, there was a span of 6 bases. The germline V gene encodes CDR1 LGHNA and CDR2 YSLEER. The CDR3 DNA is TGCGCCAGCAGCCAAGGACTAGCCTACGAGCAGTACTTC. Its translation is CASSQGLAYEQYF.

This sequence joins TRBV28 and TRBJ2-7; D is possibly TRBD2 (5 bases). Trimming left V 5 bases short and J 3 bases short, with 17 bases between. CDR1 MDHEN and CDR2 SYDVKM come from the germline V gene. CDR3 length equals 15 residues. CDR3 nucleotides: TGTGCCAGCAGTCAGCCGGGGTCTCGCGTCTACGAGCAGTACTTC. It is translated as CASSQPGSRVYEQYF.

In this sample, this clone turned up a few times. The CDR3 here is CASSSVDTLRGSSYNEQFF. CDR3 nucleotide sequence: TGTGCCAGCAGCTCTGTCGACACCCTTCGGGGTAGCTCCTACAATGAGCAGTTCTTC. The gene calls are TRBV11-3 and TRBJ2-1, with D perhaps matching TRBD2 (5 bases). The germline V gene has CDR1 SGHNT and CDR2 YENEEA. V gave up 4 bases and J gave up 0 bases, with 22 bases separating them. CDR3 length: 19 amino acids.

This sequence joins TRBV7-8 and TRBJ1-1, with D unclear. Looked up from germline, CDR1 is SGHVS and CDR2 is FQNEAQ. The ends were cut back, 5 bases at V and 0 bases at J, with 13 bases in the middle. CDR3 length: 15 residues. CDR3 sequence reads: CASSLREGLNTEAFF. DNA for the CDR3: TGTGCCAGCAGCCTTCGGGAGGGATTGAACACTGAAGCTTTCTTT.

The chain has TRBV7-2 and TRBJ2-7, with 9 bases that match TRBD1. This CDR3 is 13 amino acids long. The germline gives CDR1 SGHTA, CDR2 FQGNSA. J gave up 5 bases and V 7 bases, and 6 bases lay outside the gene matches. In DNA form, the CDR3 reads TGTGCCAGCATCAGGGACAGGGAAAACGAGCAGTACTTC. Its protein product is CASIRDRENEQYF. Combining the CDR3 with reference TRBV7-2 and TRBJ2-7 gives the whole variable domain GAGVSQSPSNKVTEKGKDVELRCDPISGHTALYWYRQSLGQGLEFLIYFQGNSAPDKSGLPSDRFSAERTGGSVSTLTIQRTQQEDSAVYLCASIRDRENEQYFGPGTRLTVT.

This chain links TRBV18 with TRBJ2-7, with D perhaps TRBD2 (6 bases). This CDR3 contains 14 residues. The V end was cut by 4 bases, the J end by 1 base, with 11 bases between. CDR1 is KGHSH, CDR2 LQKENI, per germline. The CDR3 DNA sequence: TGTGCCAGCTCACGGGCTAGCGCTTCCTACGAGCAGTACTTC. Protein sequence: CASSRASASYEQYF.

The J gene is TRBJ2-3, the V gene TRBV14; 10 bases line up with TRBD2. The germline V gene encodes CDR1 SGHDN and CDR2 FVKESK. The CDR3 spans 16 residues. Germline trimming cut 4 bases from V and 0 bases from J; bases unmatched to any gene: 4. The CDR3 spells CASSRLTSGSTDTQYF. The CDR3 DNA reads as TGTGCCAGCAGCCGGTTGACTAGCGGGAGCACAGATACGCAGTATTTT.

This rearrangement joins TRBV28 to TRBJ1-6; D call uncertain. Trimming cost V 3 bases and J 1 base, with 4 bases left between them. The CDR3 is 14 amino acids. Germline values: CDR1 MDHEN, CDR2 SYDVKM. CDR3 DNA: TGTGCCAGCAGTTTGCGGTCCTATAATTCACCCCTCCACTTT. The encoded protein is CASSLRSYNSPLHF.

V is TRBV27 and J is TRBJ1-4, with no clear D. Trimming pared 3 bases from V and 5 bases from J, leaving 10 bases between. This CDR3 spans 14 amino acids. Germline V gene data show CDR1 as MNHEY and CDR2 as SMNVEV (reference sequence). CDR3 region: CASSFGQQNEKLFF. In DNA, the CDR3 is TGTGCCAGCAGTTTTGGGCAGCAGAATGAAAAACTGTTTTTT. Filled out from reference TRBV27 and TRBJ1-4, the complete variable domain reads EAQVTQNPRYLITVTGKKLTVTCSQNMNHEYMSWYRQDPGLGLRQIYYSMNVEVTDKGDVPEGYKVSRKEKRNFPLILESPSPNQTSLYFCASSFGQQNEKLFFGSGTQLSVL.

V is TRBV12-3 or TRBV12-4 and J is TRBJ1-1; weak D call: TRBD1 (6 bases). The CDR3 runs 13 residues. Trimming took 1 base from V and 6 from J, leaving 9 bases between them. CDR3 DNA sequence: TGTGCCAGCAGTTTAGTCCAGGGGTCTGAAGCTTTCTTT. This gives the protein CASSLVQGSEAFF.

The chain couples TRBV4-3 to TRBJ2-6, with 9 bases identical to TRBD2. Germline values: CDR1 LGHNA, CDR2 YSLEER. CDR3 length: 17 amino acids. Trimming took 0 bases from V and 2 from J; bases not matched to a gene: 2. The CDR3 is CASSQDLAGAGANVLTF. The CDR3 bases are TGCGCCAGCAGCCAAGACTTAGCGGGAGCTGGGGCCAACGTCCTGACTTTC.

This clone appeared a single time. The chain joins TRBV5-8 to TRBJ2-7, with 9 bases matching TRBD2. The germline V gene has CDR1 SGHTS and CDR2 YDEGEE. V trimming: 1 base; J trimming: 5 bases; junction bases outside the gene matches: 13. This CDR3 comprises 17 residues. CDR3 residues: CASSLRGSGSKDDEQYF. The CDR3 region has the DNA TGTGCCAGCAGCTTGCGCGGTAGCGGGAGTAAGGATGACGAGCAGTACTTC.